One sample yielded the 13 T cell receptor beta chains listed below, sequenced in a study of T cell responses to AZD1222 COVID-19 vaccine. The data were produced by immunoSEQ multiplex PCR, yet TCRdb's version contains in-frame clones alone and is incomplete. The sample comprises about 97,000 clones, around 83% of which are singletons, and about 1.5% rests with the top ten. The sequencing here drew on peripheral blood, taken on day 0 of AZD1222 vaccination. The receptor set was obtained from an adult in good health.

The chain has TRBV7-8 and TRBJ1-3; D is possibly TRBD1 (6 bases). Trimming took off 1 base at V and 3 bases at J, with 10 bases between the two ends. Germline assignment: CDR1 SGHVS and CDR2 FQNEAQ. This CDR3 spans 15 amino acids. In DNA, the CDR3 is TGTGCCAGCAGCTTAGGGGGGGCTGATGGAAACACCATATATTTT. Amino acids: CASSLGGADGNTIYF.

The J gene is TRBJ2-1, the V gene TRBV5-4; 10 nucleotides line up with TRBD2. Germline CDR1 and CDR2: SGHNT and YYREEE (reference sequence). Losses at the gene ends were 10 bases for V and 4 bases for J; bases not matched to a gene: 2. The CDR3 loop spans 12 amino acids. The CDR3 spells CAGTSEYNEQFF. The DNA for the CDR3 is TGTGCCGGGACTAGCGAATACAATGAGCAGTTCTTC.

DNA for the CDR3: TGTGCCAGCAGTGAAGATTTAGTCTATGGCTACACCTTC. It codes for CASSEDLVYGYTF. V usage is TRBV2 and J usage is TRBJ1-2; no firm D call. There are 13 residues in the CDR3. Trimming removed 1 base at V and 4 bases at J, with 7 bases between. Germline V gene sequence: CDR1 SNHLY, CDR2 FYNNEI.

This rearrangement joins TRBV10-3 to TRBJ1-3, with D tentatively TRBD1 (6 bases). The CDR3 runs to 14 residues. The V gene lost 11 bases and the J gene lost 0 bases, with 14 bases spanning the gap. Per the germline V gene, CDR1 is ENHRY and CDR2 is SYGVKD. Here the CDR3 reads CASTGPISGNTIYF. Here the CDR3 DNA reads TGTGCCTCGACAGGACCCATCTCTGGAAACACCATATATTTT.

This sequence joins TRBV6-6 and TRBJ1-1; no reliable D call. CDR3 length equals 14 residues. Per the germline V gene, CDR1 is MNHNY and CDR2 is SVGAGI (reference sequence). V lost 8 bases and J lost 1, with 14 bases in between. The chain's CDR3 is CASVIGNANTEAFF. In nucleotides, the CDR3 is TGTGCCAGCGTCATTGGCAACGCGAACACTGAAGCTTTCTTT.

V is TRBV27 and J is TRBJ1-4; perhaps TRBD1 as D (6 bases). The CDR3 consists of 16 residues. Germline loops: CDR1 MNHEY, CDR2 SMNVEV (reference sequence). V lost 6 bases to trimming and J lost 7 bases, with 21 bases between them. The CDR3 protein is CASSKKMGAQVEKLFF. The DNA of the CDR3 is TGTGCCAGCAGCAAAAAAATGGGGGCGCAGGTTGAAAAACTGTTTTTT.

This chain uses TRBV3-1 (or the pseudogene TRBV3-2) with TRBJ2-1; no definite D call. Trimming cost V 1 base and J 8 bases, with 12 bases left between them. Looked up from germline, CDR1 is LGHDT and CDR2 is YNNKEL (reference sequence). The CDR3 runs 14 residues. The CDR3 here is CASSQAPENHEQFF. The CDR3 DNA reads as TGTGCCAGCAGCCAAGCTCCTGAGAACCATGAGCAGTTCTTC.

The J gene is TRBJ2-1, the V gene TRBV6-5; D possibly corresponds to TRBD1 (7 bases). The length of the CDR3 is 13 residues. Deletions cut 7 bases from V and 10 bases from J, with 17 bases between. Germline CDR1 and CDR2: MNHEY and SVGAGI. The CDR3 protein is CASTRGDSKEQFF. For the CDR3, the DNA is TGTGCCAGCACCAGGGGGGACTCCAAGGAGCAGTTCTTC.

V is TRBV7-2 and J is TRBJ1-1; D uncertain. Germline-derived CDR1 and CDR2 are SGHTA and FQGNSA. V lost 3 bases, J lost 11 bases, and 19 bases lay in between. This CDR3 spans 14 amino acids. CDR3 residues: CASSFAFRRREAFF. CDR3 sequence (DNA): TGTGCCAGCAGCTTTGCCTTCCGGCGGCGAGAGGCTTTCTTT.

This clone was seen a single time. The chain recombines TRBV4-3 with TRBJ2-7; a possible D gene is TRBD1 (5 bases). The CDR3 runs to 15 residues. Germline V gene lookup returns CDR1 LGHNA and CDR2 YSLEER. Trimming took off 0 bases at V and 0 bases at J, with 9 bases between the two ends. This CDR3 reads CASSQDHRSSYEQYF. The CDR3 nucleotides are TGCGCCAGCAGCCAAGATCACAGGAGCTCCTACGAGCAGTACTTC.

This clone was observed once. The chain recombines TRBV27 with TRBJ1-5; 11 bases match TRBD1. Per the germline V gene, CDR1 is MNHEY and CDR2 is SMNVEV (reference sequence). This CDR3 contains 15 residues. The V gene end was trimmed by 5 bases and the J gene end by 4 bases; junction bases not matched to a gene: 4. CDR3 region: CASSLGTGGNQPQHF. CDR3 bases: TGTGCCAGCAGTCTCGGGACAGGGGGGAATCAGCCCCAGCATTTT.

V gene TRBV28 combines with J gene TRBJ2-1; D possibly uses TRBD1 or TRBD2 (5 bases each). This CDR3 spans 15 amino acids. CDR1 and CDR2 from the germline V gene are MDHEN and SYDVKM. V shed 5 bases and J shed 6 bases, with 17 bases lying between them. The CDR3, as DNA: TGTGCCAGCAGTCCTCGGGACCTAGTCGCCAATGAGCAGTTCTTC. Residues: CASSPRDLVANEQFF.

The sample holds one count of this clone. The rearrangement links TRBV24-1 to TRBJ2-1, with TRBD2 matching 7 bases. J was trimmed by 2 bases and V by 0 bases; bases with no gene match: 3. CDR1 and CDR2 from the germline V gene are KGHDR and SFDVKD. This CDR3 is built from 16 residues. The CDR3 DNA sequence: TGTGCCACCAGTGATTTGAGGGCGGGGGCCTACAATGAGCAGTTCTTC. It encodes CATSDLRAGAYNEQFF.